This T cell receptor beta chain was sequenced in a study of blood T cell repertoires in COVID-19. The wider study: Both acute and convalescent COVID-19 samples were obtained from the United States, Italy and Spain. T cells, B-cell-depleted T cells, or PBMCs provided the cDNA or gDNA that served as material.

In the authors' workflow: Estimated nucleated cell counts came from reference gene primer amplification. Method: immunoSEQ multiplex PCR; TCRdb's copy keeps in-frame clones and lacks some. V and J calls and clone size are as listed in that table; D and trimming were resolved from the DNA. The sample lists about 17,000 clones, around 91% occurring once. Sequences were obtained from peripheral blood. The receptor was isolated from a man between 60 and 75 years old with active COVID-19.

The CDR3 coding sequence is TGTGCCAGCAGCTCCGGGACTAGCAGAAACACAGATACGCAGTATTTT. This codes for CASSSGTSRNTDTQYF. V is TRBV5-4 and J is TRBJ2-3, with 9 bases matching TRBD2. Germline lookup yields CDR1 SGHNT and CDR2 YYREEE (reference sequence). With V trimmed by 3 bases and J by 2 bases, 7 bases remained unmatched. CDR3 length equals 16 residues. Filled out from reference TRBV5-4 and TRBJ2-3, the complete variable domain reads ETGVTQSPTHLIKTRGQQVTLRCSSQSGHNTVSWYQQALGQGPQFIFQYYREEENGRGNFPPRFSGLQFPNYSSELNVNALELDDSALYLCASSSGTSRNTDTQYFGPGTRLTVL.